The sequence of this T cell receptor beta chain was determined in a study of blood T cell repertoires in COVID-19 (dated by TCRdb to 2018 to 2021). With regard to the full study: Collaborator samples came from the United States, Italy and Spain and covered acute and convalescent phases of COVID-19. The repertoires were made available in a free public database intended to serve as a resource for research on the immune response to SARS-CoV-2. The material from the prospective study consisted of cDNA or gDNA derived from T cells, B-cell-depleted T cells, or PBMCs. Where available, HLA class I and class II types were taken from metadata supplied by the sample provider and were not determined by assay-based typing. Deeply sampled blood TCRbeta repertoires from subjects exposed to, actively infected with, or recovered from COVID-19 were included in the dataset. Nearly every sample came with metadata listing a de-identified subject ID, COVID-19 status, age in years and sex. The samples were drawn from two sources: the first 160 participants of the ongoing ImmuneRACE study, and over 950 subjects contributed by 6 global collaborators.

From the cysteine up to the phenylalanine, the CDR3 has a length of 13 residues. Only the CDR3 portion is preserved as DNA: 39 bases, with reading frame beginning at the first base. CDR1 MDHEN and CDR2 SYDVKM are derived from the germline V gene. Cut back by 5 bases and 0 bases, the V and J ends lie 7 bases apart. The immunoSEQ Assay, a bias-controlled multiplex PCR, was used to amplify TCRbeta CDR3 regions from genomic DNA. Per the source publication's procedure: The number of nucleated cells in each sample was estimated by amplification of reference gene primers within the assay. To quantify the absolute abundance of each unique TCRbeta CDR3 rearrangement, sequence reads were collapsed and filtered. Productive Simpson clonality was computed per sample as the square root of Simpson's diversity index over productive rearrangements. TCRdb re-hosts the immuneACCESS table, in-frame sequences only. Its copies lack some clones; in the studies checked, an unresolved V gene accounts for under half of them, and the cause for the rest is not known. V and J calls and clone size are given by that table; D and trimming were obtained from the DNA. The sample profile shows roughly 91,000 clones; 79% of them were found once. Approximately 10% of the sample lies in the top ten.

A few counts support this clone. Which antigen it targets is not known. Per-base quality was not reported, and no clone a single base away is much larger than it. The collaborating institutions used their own protocols to collect whole blood in K2EDTA tubes. For TCRbeta analysis, collaborator samples were shipped as frozen whole blood, as isolated PBMCs, or as DNA extracted from either sample type. Results and caveats for the whole study, not just this receptor: The quantity of clinical and demographic metadata differed by source and by participant and was supplied without curation.

Sequencing was performed on peripheral blood. In this chain, TRBV28 is recombined with TRBJ1-1; no confident D gene assignment can be made. This sequence originates from a man between 65 and 85 years old with acute or convalescent COVID-19. The encoded CDR3 is CASSVFMNTEAFF. The DNA sequence follows: TGTGCCAGCAGTGTATTTATGAACACTGAAGCTTTCTTT.